The rows below give T cell receptor beta chains drawn from one sample of a study of vaccination effects on CD4 cells after COVID-19. No antigen has been assigned to these receptors. The method was immunoSEQ multiplex PCR; TCRdb's version includes in-frame clones alone and lacks a portion of them. Among tens of thousands of clones listed, 65% to 80% were seen once. The sequences come from CD4+ T cells from PBMCs cultured without peptide, collected after COVID-19 vaccination. The receptors shown here come from a human donor who had a prior SARS-CoV-2 infection. CDR3s include the opening cysteine and the closing phenylalanine or tryptophan. The D gene is left open where the match is weak. Expanded clones get a size class; other rows say once, few or many, or leave the size out.

.,.,TRBV7-8,TRBJ1-5,TGTGCCAGCAGCTTAGCTGTTAGTCAGCCCCAGCATTTT,CASSLAVSQPQHF
.,.,TRBV30,TRBJ1-1,TGTGCCTGGATAGAGGGTGACACTGAAGCTTTCTTT,CAWIEGDTEAFF
TRBD2,.,TRBV5-1,TRBJ2-1,TGCGCCAGCCGTAGCGGGTTCGAAGGCAATGAGCAGTTCTTC,CASRSGFEGNEQFF
.,.,TRBV29-1,TRBJ2-5,TGCAGCGTTGATAATCAAGGGCGCCAAGAGACCCAGTACTTC,CSVDNQGRQETQYF
TRBD2,.,TRBV6-5,TRBJ2-7,TGTGCCAGCAGTCGTAGCGGGGGATCTCCCCACGAGCAGTACTTC,CASSRSGGSPHEQYF
TRBD1,once,TRBV18,TRBJ1-2,TGTGCCAGCTCACCCTCGAGGGACAGGGTCTATGGCTACACCTTC,CASSPSRDRVYGYTF
.,.,TRBV23-1,TRBJ1-1,TGCGAGCGGCAAGGCCAGCCAGGAGCTTTAACTCTCCCTACCGGGGGTTTAACTGAAGCTTTCTTT,CERQGQPGALTLPTGGLTEAFF
.,once,TRBV19,TRBJ1-6,TGTGCCAGTAGTATAGTACCGAGACAGTGGTTTAATTCACCCCTCCACTTT,CASSIVPRQWFNSPLHF
TRBD2,.,TRBV5-4,TRBJ2-2,TGTGCCAGCAGCTACCTAGCGGGGGGGCTCGGCGGGGAGCTGTTTTTT,CASSYLAGGLGGELFF
.,few,TRBV15,TRBJ2-2,TGTGCCACCAGCAGAGTAGTTAGGCAGTACACCGGGGAGCTGTTTTTT,CATSRVVRQYTGELFF
.,.,TRBV7-3,TRBJ2-6,TGTGCCAGCAGTGATTCTGGGGCCAACGTCCTGACTTTC,CASSDSGANVLTF
.,few,TRBV11-2,TRBJ2-7,TGTGCCAGCAGCTTAGAAGGTGCGGCGGCATACGAGCAGTACTTC,CASSLEGAAAYEQYF
.,once,TRBV7-9,TRBJ2-5,TGTGCCAGCAGCGGGCGGCCGGGAGAACTCCAAGAGACCCAGTACTTC,CASSGRPGELQETQYF
.,few,TRBV18,TRBJ2-7,TGTGCCAGCTCACCTAACCCGGCCGGATTGGAGCAGTACTTC,CASSPNPAGLEQYF
.,few,TRBV28,TRBJ2-7,TGTGCCAGCAGTTTAGTGGCAGCTGTTTCCTACGAGCAGTACTTC,CASSLVAAVSYEQYF
.,.,TRBV29-1,TRBJ1-4,TGCAGCGTTGGTTCGGAAAAACTGTTTTTT,CSVGSEKLFF
TRBD2,.,TRBV7-2,TRBJ2-5,TGTGCCAGCAGCTTAGGGATCACTAGCGGGTTTGTGGGGACCCAGTACTTC,CASSLGITSGFVGTQYF
.,.,TRBV10-3,TRBJ2-2,TGTGCCATCAGTTCCCCGTGGCCCCGCGGCGGGGAGCTGTTTTTT,CAISSPWPRGGELFF
TRBD2,few,TRBV11-2,TRBJ2-5,TGTGCCAGCAGTTCACTAGCGGGAGGGCCAGAGACCCAGTACTTC,CASSSLAGGPETQYF
.,.,TRBV30,TRBJ2-1,TGTGCCTGGAGCGAAGAAATGGGACATCTTTACAATGAGCAGTTCTTC,CAWSEEMGHLYNEQFF
TRBD2,few,TRBV10-1,TRBJ2-7,TGCGCCAGCATTTTAGTAGTAGCGGGTAACTACGAGCAGTACTTC,CASILVVAGNYEQYF
TRBD1,.,TRBV12-5,TRBJ1-2,TGTGCTAGTGGTTTGTGGGACAGAACTAACTATGGCTACACCTTC,CASGLWDRTNYGYTF
TRBD1,.,TRBV11-3,TRBJ2-1,TGTGCCAGCAGCTTAGATCTTCTCGGGACAGGGGGGAATGAGCAGTTCTTC,CASSLDLLGTGGNEQFF
.,.,TRBV30,TRBJ2-2,TGTGCCTGGACGCTCTTTGGAGGGGGGGCCTCCACCGGGGAGCTGTTTTTT,CAWTLFGGGASTGELFF
.,.,TRBV4-3,TRBJ2-3,TGCGCCAGCAGCCTTACAAACGGGGATACGCAGTATTTT,CASSLTNGDTQYF
.,.,TRBV6-6,TRBJ2-7,TGTGCCAGCAGTTCCCCCCGGTATAGGACCTACGAGCAGTACTTC,CASSSPRYRTYEQYF
.,few,TRBV5-5,TRBJ1-5,TGTGCCAGCAGCTTGTACAGGGATCAGTATCAGCCCCAGCATTTT,CASSLYRDQYQPQHF
.,.,TRBV19,TRBJ2-1,TGTGCCAGTAGTATTGGCAGGGTGGTTGTTGGTGAGCAGTTCTTC,CASSIGRVVVGEQFF
TRBD1,.,TRBV28,TRBJ1-6,TGTGCCAGCGCCGTGACAGGGTCTAATTCACCCCTCCACTTT,CASAVTGSNSPLHF
TRBD1,.,TRBV2,TRBJ1-2,TGTGCCAGCAGTGAATCAGGGGGCTTTAGTGGCTACACCTTC,CASSESGGFSGYTF
TRBD1,.,TRBV5-5,TRBJ2-6,TGTGCCAGCAGCCCGAACCAGGGGGCGCTTGGGGCCAACGTCCTGACTTTC,CASSPNQGALGANVLTF
.,.,TRBV5-1,TRBJ1-1,TGCGCCAGCAGCTTGATTTACGGCAGGCAAGAAGCTTTCTTT,CASSLIYGRQEAFF
.,few,TRBV11-2,TRBJ2-7,TGTGCCAGCAGCTTCTGGAGGTCAACCTACGAGCAGTACTTC,CASSFWRSTYEQYF
.,.,TRBV9,TRBJ2-3,TGTGCCAGCAGCGCCGGATTTGACTACCGGGATACGCAGTATTTT,CASSAGFDYRDTQYF
.,.,TRBV19,TRBJ2-3,TGTGCCAGTAGTATAGCAACGGCAGCAACAGATACGCAGTATTTT,CASSIATAATDTQYF
.,once,TRBV7-6,TRBJ2-3,TGTGCCAGCAGCTTATCACTACTGGGCGGTACGCAGTATTTT,CASSLSLLGGTQYF
.,.,TRBV7-9,TRBJ2-3,TGTGCCAGCAGCTGGGTCAGTAGCACAGATACGCAGTATTTT,CASSWVSSTDTQYF
.,.,TRBV5-4,TRBJ1-1,TGTGCCAGCAGGTCCGTGGGGGATTCGTTGGGCGCTGAAGCTTTCTTT,CASRSVGDSLGAEAFF
TRBD1,.,TRBV2,TRBJ1-2,TGTGCCAGCCGCCGGGACAGGGGGCGGTTAATTGATGGCTACACCTTC,CASRRDRGRLIDGYTF
TRBD1,.,TRBV4-1,TRBJ2-2,TGCGCCAGCAGCCGGGGACAGGGGACCACCGGGGAGCTGTTTTTT,CASSRGQGTTGELFF